This T cell receptor (beta chain) is from a study of T cell responses to AZD1222 COVID-19 vaccine. General study points: Dominant at 160-218 and 743-854, vaccine-associated CD4 TCRs also spanned spike.

Assay used: immunoSEQ multiplex PCR; TCRdb lists only in-frame clones, some missing. Of approximately 180,000 clones listed, about 88% are singletons. The germline CDR1 and CDR2 sequences are GTSNPN and SVGIG (reference sequence). Trimming removed 2 bases at V and 0 bases at J, with 15 bases between. The CDR3 runs to 16 residues. About this clone: Its target is not known.

The input for sequencing was peripheral blood, taken 28 days after the second AZD1222 dose. The chain employs TRBV30 and TRBJ2-3, with D unresolved. This clonotype was sampled from an adult who received the AZD1222 COVID-19 vaccine. As DNA, the CDR3 is TGTGCCTGGAGTACCTTCCCGGGTTCTAGCACAGATACGCAGTATTTT. The encoded protein is CAWSTFPGSSTDTQYF.